This is a list of T cell receptor beta chains from one sample in a study of T cell repertoires in cytomegalovirus infection. Their antigens are not known. TCRdb ran MiXCR on the reads and lists one entry per CDR3 protein. The sample records about 360,000 distinct CDR3 sequences, roughly 34% being singletons. The specimen comprised cultured PBMCs, sampled from culture after CMV antigen stimulation. The receptor set was obtained from a human donor in good health (CMV status not recorded). Some clones in this sample may be carry-over from other donors' samples. CDR3s leave out the opening cysteine and the closing phenylalanine or tryptophan. D genes are given only for firm matches.

length,D,V,CDR3
16,.,TRBV20-1,SAKIRAKTFRVNTEAF
13,TRBD2,TRBV28,ASGNPSGSNNEQF
10,.,TRBV28,ASKLGYNEQF
13,.,TRBV7-6,ASSLVVSLTGELF
15,TRBD2,TRBV18,ASSLRFIAGEEDTQY
9,.,TRBV7-9,ASSPGVEQF
13,TRBD1,TRBV6-1,ASKPGQGYNQPQH
10,.,TRBV19,ASHLRGSPLH
18,TRBD1,TRBV12-3/TRBV12-4,ASSSPQRTGLGVSNYGYT
11,.,TRBV11-2,ASSRHTYNEQF
10,.,TRBV28,ASSPGVREQY
10,TRBD1,TRBV6-6,ASSMTGVEQY
15,.,TRBV11-1,ASSLPARGKYQETQY
12,.,TRBV29-1,SAPLAQGNTEAF
13,.,TRBV7-6,ASSPRPRERDTQY
13,.,TRBV7-6,ASSGRSWGDEKLF
11,.,TRBV7-2,ASSLALEAEQF
15,TRBD2,TRBV4-3,ASSQDLLAGGPNEQF
13,.,TRBV4-1,ASSQTGRAYNEQF
11,.,TRBV12-5,ASGLDRPTEAF
13,.,TRBV11-2,ASSPDPLSTDTQY
12,.,TRBV27,ASSLPGIHETQH
12,.,TRBV19,ASSITGSPDTQY
13,.,TRBV15,ATSRGRGSGNTIY
14,.,TRBV9,ASSVGVARVYNEQF
13,TRBD2,TRBV7-2,ASSPGLAATGELF
15,TRBD2,TRBV24-1,ATRGRNGTSGYNEQF
12,TRBD1,TRBV19,ATRERTGSYGYT
12,TRBD2,TRBV6-2/TRBV6-3,AAGGPTTSNEQF
14,TRBD1,TRBV12-3/TRBV12-4,ASSRSPQGGTDTQY
15,TRBD2,TRBV7-2,ASSLRPSGRSNYEQY
15,TRBD2,TRBV7-8,ASSFSLAGESYNEQF
12,TRBD1,TRBV19,ASSIGQASPEAF
10,.,TRBV9,ASGEAGGAQH
12,.,TRBV6-1,ASSEASPNTEAF
15,TRBD1,TRBV24-1,ATSDSPGQGSHNEQF
14,.,TRBV7-2,ASSQNTGLFNSPLH
14,.,TRBV12-3/TRBV12-4,ASSLMFSFTNNEQF
13,TRBD1,TRBV27,ASRMPGQGGGEQF
17,TRBD2,TRBV7-2,ASSYPGLAGGPSYNEQF
10,.,TRBV4-1,ASSQDAYEQF
15,TRBD2,TRBV7-2,ASSQRARAGGYNEQF
14,TRBD2,TRBV4-3,ASSQKTSGIKYEQF
11,.,TRBV12-3/TRBV12-4,ASNPRSGNTIY
13,.,TRBV7-2,ASSLVGGSNTEAF
13,.,TRBV6-2/TRBV6-3,ASSAGTSGANVLT
10,.,TRBV12-3/TRBV12-4,ASSSLRIEQF
13,TRBD2,TRBV7-6,ASSLLAGGLVEQY
12,.,TRBV30,AWSPIGGRSEQF
12,TRBD2,TRBV11-3,ASSLIAGGGEQF